The 6 T cell receptor beta chains below come from one sample, sequenced in a study of blood T cell repertoires in COVID-19. The table came from immunoSEQ multiplex PCR; TCRdb's copy has only in-frame clones and leaves some out. The sample holds about 130,000 clones, 85% seen once. Specimen: peripheral blood. Every receptor here comes from a woman aged 80 or older with acute or convalescent COVID-19.

This clone came up once. The chain carries TRBV5-1 and TRBJ1-1; D unresolved. The ends were cut back, 2 bases at V and 5 bases at J, with 10 bases in the middle. The CDR3 runs 13 residues. Germline CDR1 and CDR2: SGHRS and YFSETQ. CDR3 in amino acids: CASSFVGLTEAFF. The CDR3 DNA reads as TGCGCCAGCAGCTTCGTCGGGTTGACTGAAGCTTTCTTT. Full variable domain (outside the CDR3, taken from reference TRBV5-1 and TRBJ1-1): KAGVTQTPRYLIKTRGQQVTLSCSPISGHRSVSWYQQTPGQGLQFLFEYFSETQRNKGNFPGRFSGRQFSNSRSEMNVSTLELGDSALYLCASSFVGLTEAFFGQGTRLTVV.

This clone has just a few counts. The CDR3 bases are TGCGCCAGCAGCTTGACAGGGGACAACTACGAGCAGTACGTC. It yields the protein CASSLTGDNYEQYV. The genes are TRBV5-1 and TRBJ2-7; TRBD1 matches at 7 bases. The CDR3 contains 14 residues. The V gene end was trimmed by 1 base and the J gene end by 3 bases; junction bases not matched to a gene: 4. CDR1 is SGHRS and CDR2 is YFSETQ in the germline V gene.

V usage is TRBV5-8 and J usage is TRBJ1-3; 9 positions match TRBD1. CDR3 length: 15 amino acids. Losses at the gene ends were 4 bases for V and 4 bases for J; bases not matched to a gene: 6. Germline assignment: CDR1 SGHTS and CDR2 YDEGEE. DNA of the CDR3: TGTGCCAGCAGCCCAGGACAGGGGCCCGGAAACACCATATATTTT. Translation: CASSPGQGPGNTIYF.

CDR3 region: CASSQGTGGSRNQPQHF. CDR3 nucleotide sequence: TGTGCCAGCAGTCAGGGGACAGGGGGTTCGCGCAATCAGCCCCAGCATTTT. The rearrangement uses TRBV6-6 and TRBJ1-5; TRBD1 aligns across 11 bases. V shed 5 bases, J shed 2 bases, and the junction held 8 bases outside the gene matches. Germline V gives CDR1 MNHNY, CDR2 SVGAGI (reference sequence). The CDR3 totals 17 residues.

This chain joins TRBV15 and TRBJ2-1; possibly TRBD1 for D (5 bases). The V end lost 3 bases, the J end lost 4 bases, and 16 bases lay between the germline ends. Germline CDR1 and CDR2: LNHNV and YYDKDF (reference sequence). This CDR3 has 16 amino acids. The CDR3: CATSSVKGKPYNEQFF. CDR3 sequence (DNA): TGTGCCACCAGCAGTGTAAAGGGGAAGCCTTACAATGAGCAGTTCTTC.

This chain links TRBV4-2 with TRBJ2-5, with D perhaps TRBD1 (6 bases). V lost 4 bases and J lost 4, with 10 bases in between. This CDR3 comprises 13 residues. CDR1 is LGHNA and CDR2 is YNFKEQ in the germline V gene. In DNA form, the CDR3 reads TGTGCCAGCAGCCTGCGACAGGCAGAGACCCAGTACTTC. This gives the protein CASSLRQAETQYF.